Listed below are T cell receptor beta chains from one sample, sequenced in a study of shared clonotypes between healthy human individuals. Using immunoSEQ multiplex PCR, the repertoire was profiled, and TCRdb retains in-frame clones only, with some absent. The sample includes about 2 million clones, about 95% seen only once; the top ten take 1.1%. The sequenced material came from naive CD8+ T cells sorted from blood. The receptor source for this set is a man aged 18 to 35 in good health. The CDR3 runs from the conserved cysteine through the conserved F or W. Each record gives: J gene, clone size, V gene, D gene, CDR3 protein, CDR3 DNA. A D gene is named only where the DNA matches it firmly. Clone size is stated in some rows and not others, as once, few, many or a class when expanded.

TRBJ1-6 | NA | TRBV5-5 | NA | CASSSQNSPLHF | TGTGCCAGCAGCTCCCAGAATTCACCCCTCCACTTT
TRBJ1-4 | once | TRBV19 | TRBD1 | CASSDRQGAANEKLFF | TGTGCCAGTAGTGATCGGCAGGGGGCTGCGAATGAAAAACTGTTTTTT
TRBJ2-1 | NA | TRBV7-2 | TRBD2 | CASSLSGGLLVNEQFF | TGTGCCAGCAGCTTATCGGGGGGACTCCTCGTCAATGAGCAGTTCTTC
TRBJ2-7 | NA | TRBV5-4 | NA | CASSDGDYEQYF | TGTGCCAGCAGCGACGGGGACTACGAGCAGTACTTC
TRBJ1-2 | NA | TRBV29-1 | NA | CSARTDTYGYTF | TGCAGCGCTCGAACCGATACCTATGGCTACACCTTC
TRBJ2-5 | NA | TRBV9 | NA | CASSAPLGPSLQYF | TGTGCCAGCAGCGCCCCGTTAGGGCCCTCACTCCAGTACTTC
TRBJ2-7 | NA | TRBV30 | NA | CAWRRGHKTYEQYF | TGTGCCTGGAGGCGGGGACACAAAACCTACGAGCAGTACTTC
TRBJ2-7 | NA | TRBV19 | NA | CATSPAGYEQYF | TGTGCCACGTCTCCCGCGGGCTACGAGCAGTACTTC
TRBJ2-2 | NA | TRBV7-8 | TRBD1 | CASSTDRGTGELFF | TGTGCCAGCAGCACGGACAGGGGCACCGGGGAGCTGTTTTTT
TRBJ2-6 | few | TRBV5-1 | NA | CASSSRTTDFGSGANVLTF | TGCGCCAGCAGCTCGCGGACGACAGACTTCGGCTCTGGGGCCAACGTCCTGACTTTC
TRBJ2-1 | NA | TRBV6-5 | NA | CASSPVAAYNEQFF | TGTGCCAGCAGCCCCGTGGCCGCGTACAATGAGCAGTTCTTC
TRBJ2-3 | NA | TRBV7-9 | NA | CASSLAVAGSDTQYF | TGTGCCAGCAGCTTAGCGGTGGCAGGGTCAGATACGCAGTATTTT
TRBJ1-5 | NA | TRBV27 | NA | CASSFRDRINQPQHF | TGTGCCAGCAGTTTTCGAGACAGGATCAATCAGCCCCAGCATTTT
TRBJ1-2 | NA | TRBV4-2 | NA | CASSQDVSNYGYTF | TGTGCCAGCAGCCAAGATGTCAGCAACTATGGCTACACCTTC
TRBJ2-1 | NA | TRBV29-1 | TRBD1 | CSTTGAGEQFF | TGCAGCACAACAGGGGCCGGTGAGCAGTTCTTC
TRBJ2-7 | NA | TRBV6-6 | NA | CASRPGGVEQYF | TGTGCCAGCAGACCGGGCGGGGTCGAGCAGTACTTC
TRBJ1-2 | NA | TRBV29-1 | NA | CSVEDRAGSVYGYTF | TGCAGCGTTGAAGATCGGGCGGGAAGTGTATATGGCTACACCTTC
TRBJ2-3 | NA | TRBV7-9 | NA | CASSPRQTTDTQYF | TGTGCCAGCAGCCCGCGACAGACCACAGATACGCAGTATTTT
TRBJ2-7 | NA | TRBV28 | NA | CASSFSGQGFYEQYF | TGTGCCAGCAGTTTTTCGGGACAAGGGTTCTACGAGCAGTACTTC
TRBJ2-7 | NA | TRBV7-9 | NA | CASSIEGGYEQYF | TGTGCCAGCAGCATCGAGGGGGGGTACGAGCAGTACTTC
TRBJ1-1 | NA | TRBV5-1 | NA | CASSPDLSPRNTEAFF | TGCGCCAGCAGCCCCGACCTCTCTCCGAGGAACACTGAAGCTTTCTTT
TRBJ2-7 | NA | TRBV27 | NA | CASGPWAYEQYF | TGTGCCAGCGGGCCGTGGGCCTACGAGCAGTACTTC
TRBJ2-7 | NA | TRBV5-4 | NA | CASSTGTGSTYEQYF | TGTGCCAGCAGCACGGGGACTGGATCAACTTACGAGCAGTACTTC
TRBJ1-1 | NA | TRBV11-2 | NA | CASSLAGGFNTEAFF | TGTGCCAGCAGCTTAGCGGGGGGGTTCAACACTGAAGCTTTCTTT
TRBJ2-7 | NA | TRBV6-4 | TRBD2 | CASRGLAGEQYF | TGTGCCAGCAGAGGACTAGCGGGGGAGCAGTACTTC
TRBJ1-4 | NA | TRBV4-1 | NA | CASSQIRTGHEKLFF | TGCGCCAGCAGCCAAATCCGAACAGGGCATGAAAAACTGTTTTTT
TRBJ1-2 | NA | TRBV19 | NA | CASKAGVYGYTF | TGTGCCAGTAAGGCAGGGGTCTATGGCTACACCTTC